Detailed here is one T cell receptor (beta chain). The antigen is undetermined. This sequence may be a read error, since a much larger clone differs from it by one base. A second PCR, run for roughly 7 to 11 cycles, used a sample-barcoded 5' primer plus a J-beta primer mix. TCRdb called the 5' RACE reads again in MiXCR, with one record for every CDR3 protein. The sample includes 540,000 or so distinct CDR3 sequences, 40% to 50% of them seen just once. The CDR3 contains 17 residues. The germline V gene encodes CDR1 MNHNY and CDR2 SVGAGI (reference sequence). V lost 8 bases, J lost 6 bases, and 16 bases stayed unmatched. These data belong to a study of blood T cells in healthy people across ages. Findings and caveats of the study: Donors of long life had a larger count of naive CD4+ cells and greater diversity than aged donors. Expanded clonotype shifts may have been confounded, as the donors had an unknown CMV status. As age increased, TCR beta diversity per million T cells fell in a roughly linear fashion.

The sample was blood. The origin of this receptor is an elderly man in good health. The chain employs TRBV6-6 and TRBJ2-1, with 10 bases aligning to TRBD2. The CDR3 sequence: CASGPTDSGGPTNEQFF. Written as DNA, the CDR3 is TGTGCCAGCGGTCCGACGGATAGCGGGGGGCCCACCAATGAGCAGTTCTTC.